The table lists the clone carrying this T cell receptor beta chain with a count of one. These data belong to a study of blood T cell repertoires in COVID-19. Across the study: Some COVID-19 samples were acute and others convalescent; all came from the United States, Italy and Spain. T cells, B-cell-depleted T cells, or PBMCs provided the cDNA or gDNA that served as material.

TCRdb keeps only in-frame clones here, not all; method: immunoSEQ multiplex PCR. The sample lists approximately 150,000 clones; over 75% were seen once. The CDR3 has 13 amino acids. CDR1 ENHRY and CDR2 SYGVKD come from the germline V gene. V was clipped by 2 bases and J by 8 bases; unmatched bases: 5. Sequenced sample: peripheral blood. V usage is TRBV10-3 and J usage is TRBJ1-1; 7 bases are a match to TRBD1. This sequence was found in a woman aged 45-65 years with acute or convalescent COVID-19. CDR3 residues: CAISEDPGQEAFF. In nucleotides, the CDR3 is TGTGCCATCAGTGAGGATCCGGGACAGGAAGCTTTCTTT.